The T cell receptor beta chain described here comes from a study of blood T cell repertoires in COVID-19. All enrollees were about 18 to 89 years old and from fewer than 25 US areas. Either two negative PCRs, clearance, or symptom resolution qualified Cohort 3 donors as recovered. The table came from immunoSEQ multiplex PCR; TCRdb's copy has only in-frame clones and leaves some out. The table lists 150,000 to 200,000 clones, roughly 87% of them singletons, with around 2% in the top ten. V was clipped by 10 bases and J by 5 bases; unmatched bases: 6. The CDR3 is made up of 13 amino acids. Germline V gene lookup returns CDR1 MNHEY and CDR2 SMNVEV (reference sequence).

Specimen: PBMCs or T cells enriched from blood (not recorded which). The chain couples TRBV27 to TRBJ2-7, with 12 bases that match TRBD2. The receptor was isolated from a woman aged 30 to 39 who had recovered from COVID-19. The CDR3 DNA reads as TGTGCCACCAGACTAGCGGGGGCGGACGAGCAGTACTTC. Its translation: CATRLAGADEQYF.